This T cell receptor (beta chain) was captured by sequencing in a study of cytomegalovirus exposure and HLA in healthy donors. The table lists this clone with a count of one. The PCR made use of 60 Vbeta and 13 Jbeta primers. Using immunoSEQ multiplex PCR, the repertoire was profiled, and TCRdb retains in-frame clones only, with some absent. The sample yields more than 95,000 clones, 75% to 85% seen once. The ends were cut back, 5 bases at V and 0 bases at J, with 13 bases in the middle. This CDR3 has 16 amino acids. Germline loops: CDR1 SEHNR, CDR2 FQNEAQ (reference sequence). As for the donors, each was a healthy bone marrow donor.

Sequencing was done on a sample of PBMCs. This sequence joins TRBV7-9 and TRBJ1-4; D possibly corresponds to TRBD1 (6 bases). The receptor's source is a woman between 45 and 60 years old in good health and CMV-seropositive. CDR3 protein: CASSLSKGATNEKLFF. As DNA, the CDR3 is TGTGCCAGCAGCCTATCAAAGGGGGCAACTAATGAAAAACTGTTTTTT.